The 6 T cell receptor beta chains presented below share a single source sample, sequenced in a study of blood T cell repertoires in COVID-19. Sequencing used immunoSEQ multiplex PCR; TCRdb keeps in-frame clones, though not all of them. The data hold some 240,000 clones, with roughly 84% observed a single time. Input material: peripheral blood. The source is a woman aged 40-49 years who had recovered from COVID-19.

V and J are TRBV5-8 and TRBJ1-2; D is unresolved. Germline values: CDR1 SGHTS, CDR2 YDEGEE. This CDR3 comprises 13 residues. V lost 2 bases to trimming and J lost 4 bases, with 9 bases between them. CDR3 region: CASSFALAYGYTF. The CDR3 nucleotides are TGTGCCAGCAGCTTCGCCTTGGCCTATGGCTACACCTTC.

The chain recombines TRBV7-9 with TRBJ2-5, with TRBD1 as a possible D gene (5 bases). V lost 1 base to trimming and J lost 5 bases, with 14 bases between them. The CDR3 loop spans 15 amino acids. CDR1 and CDR2 (germline): SEHNR, FQNEAQ (reference sequence). The CDR3 nucleotides read TGTGCCAGCAGCTTAGGCTCAGGGTCCCGGGAGACCCAGTACTTC. Amino acid sequence: CASSLGSGSRETQYF.

The chain employs TRBV19 and TRBJ2-1; TRBD1 matches at 9 bases. V shed 6 bases and J 6 bases; nucleotides not matched to a gene: 6. The length of the CDR3 is 14 residues. CDR1 is LNHDA and CDR2 is SQIVND in the germline V gene (reference sequence). CDR3 nucleotides: TGTGCCAGTAGCCGGGACAGGGTCCGCAATGAGCAGTTCTTC. Translated, it gives CASSRDRVRNEQFF.

There are a few counts of this clone. CDR3: CASSEGISGNTIYF. Written as DNA, the CDR3 is TGTGCCAGCAGCGAGGGGATATCTGGAAACACCATATATTTT. V and J are TRBV9 and TRBJ1-3; D perhaps matches TRBD1 (5 bases). V lost 3 bases and J lost 1, with 8 bases in between. This CDR3 spans 14 amino acids. Germline-derived CDR1 and CDR2 are SGDLS and YYNGEE.

This rearrangement joins TRBV5-6 to TRBJ2-2, with 10 bases lining up with TRBD2. J was trimmed by 5 bases and V by 5 bases; bases with no gene match: 6. Germline V lookup: CDR1 SGHDT, CDR2 YYEEEE. The CDR3 has 15 amino acids. CDR3 in amino acids: CASRPSGGATGELFF. In nucleotides, the CDR3 is TGTGCCAGCAGACCCAGCGGGGGGGCGACCGGGGAGCTGTTTTTT.

The chain employs TRBV5-1 and TRBJ2-5; D call uncertain. V dropped 9 bases and J dropped 1 base, with 10 bases sitting between them. CDR1 is SGHRS and CDR2 is YFSETQ in the germline V gene. This CDR3 is 12 amino acids long. This chain's CDR3 is CATRESQETQYF. In DNA, the CDR3 is TGCGCCACCCGCGAAAGCCAAGAGACCCAGTACTTC.